One and the same sample provided the 10 T cell receptor beta chains below, sequenced in a study of OX40 agonist ivuxolimab in advanced cancers. Libraries were prepared by immunoSEQ multiplex PCR; TCRdb keeps only in-frame clonotypes and omits some of them. This sample has 40,000 to 55,000 clones, with approximately 87% found just once. The sample in question was CD4+ or CD8+ T cells sorted from blood, obtained in a trial of the OX40 agonist ivuxolimab. The source of these receptors is an adult with an advanced solid tumor such as melanoma, head and neck, liver or kidney cancer.

The gene calls are TRBV9 and TRBJ1-2, with D possibly TRBD1 on 6 matching bases. Per the germline V gene, CDR1 is SGDLS and CDR2 is YYNGEE. The CDR3 has 12 amino acids. The ends were cut back, 6 bases at V and 6 bases at J, with 12 bases in the middle. The CDR3: CASTTGIDGYTF. DNA for the CDR3: TGTGCCAGCACCACAGGGATCGATGGCTACACCTTC.

The gene calls are TRBV30 and TRBJ1-3; D gene ambiguous. The CDR3 extends over 13 amino acids. V was clipped by 2 bases and J by 7 bases, with 12 bases between them. Germline CDR1 and CDR2: GTSNPN and SVGIG (reference sequence). CDR3 residues: CAWSTGIGNTIYF. The CDR3 bases are TGTGCCTGGAGTACGGGGATTGGGAACACCATATATTTT.

This clone has just one count. The gene calls are TRBV30 and TRBJ2-1; D is perhaps TRBD1 or TRBD2 (5 bases each). V lost 2 bases and J 10 bases, leaving 12 bases between the germline ends. The CDR3 contains 12 residues. In germline, CDR1 is GTSNPN, CDR2 SVGIG (reference sequence). The CDR3 region is CAWSSTGTEQFF. CDR3 nucleotides: TGTGCCTGGAGTTCAACCGGGACCGAGCAGTTCTTC.

The V and J genes are TRBV10-3 and TRBJ1-1, with 7 bases aligning to TRBD1. With V trimmed by 0 bases and J by 3 bases, 1 base remained unmatched. This CDR3 has 14 residues. Germline V lookup: CDR1 ENHRY, CDR2 SYGVKD. The CDR3: CAISESQGDTEAFF. The CDR3 nucleotides are TGTGCCATCAGTGAGTCCCAGGGGGACACTGAAGCTTTCTTT.

V usage is TRBV5-1 and J usage is TRBJ1-2; possible D gene TRBD1, 5 bases. The CDR3 contains 14 residues. Trimming took off 1 base at V and 8 bases at J, with 15 bases between the two ends. Germline V lookup: CDR1 SGHRS, CDR2 YFSETQ. The CDR3 spells CASSLTGTTRGYTF. The CDR3 DNA reads TGCGCCAGCAGCTTGACCGGGACGACGAGGGGCTACACCTTC.

The V and J genes are TRBV4-1 and TRBJ2-1, with 14 bases aligning to TRBD2. Germline V CDR1 and CDR2: MGHRA, YSYEKL. The CDR3 covers 19 residues. With V trimmed by 1 base and J by 3 bases, 8 bases remained unmatched. Here the CDR3 DNA reads TGCGCCAGCAGCCAAGTTGGACTAGCGGGGGGCCCGAACTACAATGAGCAGTTCTTC. It yields the protein CASSQVGLAGGPNYNEQFF.

The chain combines TRBV6-5 with TRBJ1-6, with 9 bases fitting TRBD1. The CDR3 has 15 amino acids. The V segment lost 6 bases and the J segment 10 bases; nucleotides outside the gene matches: 10. Germline CDR1 MNHEY, CDR2 SVGAGI. CDR3 region: CASRQDRGRDSPLHF. CDR3 coding DNA: TGTGCCAGCAGACAAGACAGGGGGAGGGACTCACCCCTCCACTTT.

The chain carries TRBV18 and TRBJ1-1; D ambiguous. The V end lost 6 bases, the J end lost 0 bases, and 23 bases lay between the germline ends. The germline CDR1 and CDR2 sequences are KGHSH and LQKENI. The CDR3 length is 18 residues. DNA of the CDR3: TGTGCCAGCTCGACCATTGGGCTGGCAGAAGCTATGAACACTGAAGCTTTCTTT. It yields the protein CASSTIGLAEAMNTEAFF.

A few counts support this clone. This chain joins TRBV4-1 and TRBJ1-6; D perhaps matches TRBD1 (6 bases). V shed 0 bases and J shed 10 bases, with 25 bases lying between them. This CDR3 is 19 amino acids long. Germline CDR1 and CDR2: MGHRA and YSYEKL. The CDR3 region is CASSQDKTRGGTNFSPLHF. Written as DNA, the CDR3 is TGCGCCAGCAGCCAAGACAAAACCAGGGGTGGAACGAATTTCTCACCCCTCCACTTT.

Written as DNA, the CDR3 is TGCGCCAGCAGCTTCGTCCAGCTTGGCGGGGAGCTGTTTTTT. Translation gives CASSFVQLGGELFF. The rearrangement links TRBV5-1 to TRBJ2-2; D is ambiguous. The length of the CDR3 is 14 residues. The V and J ends lost 2 bases and 7 bases respectively, with 12 bases between them. Per germline, CDR1 SGHRS and CDR2 YFSETQ. Variable domain in full (rest from reference TRBV5-1 and TRBJ2-2): KAGVTQTPRYLIKTRGQQVTLSCSPISGHRSVSWYQQTPGQGLQFLFEYFSETQRNKGNFPGRFSGRQFSNSRSEMNVSTLELGDSALYLCASSFVQLGGELFFGEGSRLTVL.